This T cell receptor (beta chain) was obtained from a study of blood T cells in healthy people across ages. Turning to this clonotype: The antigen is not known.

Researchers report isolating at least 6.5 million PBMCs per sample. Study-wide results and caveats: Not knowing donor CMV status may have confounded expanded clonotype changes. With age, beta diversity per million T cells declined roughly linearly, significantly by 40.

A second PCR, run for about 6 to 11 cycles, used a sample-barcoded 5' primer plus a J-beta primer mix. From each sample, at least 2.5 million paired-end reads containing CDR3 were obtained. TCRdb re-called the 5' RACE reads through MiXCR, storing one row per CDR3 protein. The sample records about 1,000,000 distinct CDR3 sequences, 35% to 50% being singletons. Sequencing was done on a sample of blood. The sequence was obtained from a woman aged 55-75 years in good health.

CDR3 nucleotides: TGTGCCAGCAGTTCCGAACTAGTGGCATACAATCAGCCCCAGCATTTT. This sequence encodes CASSSELVAYNQPQHF. The rearrangement uses TRBV6-5 and TRBJ1-5; D not certain. The V gene lost 4 bases and the J gene lost 3 bases, with 16 bases spanning the gap. Germline V gene data show CDR1 as MNHEY and CDR2 as SVGAGI. The CDR3 covers 16 residues.